The subject of this entry is one TCR beta chain. Its specificity is not known. The sample has other DNA sequences that encode this CDR3 too. Naivety among CD8 cells was defined by CD45RO negativity and positive CCR7 selection, thereby excluding terminally differentiated effector memory CD45RA+ cells. The data originate from a study of shared clonotypes between healthy human individuals. The study, taken as a whole, reports: Non-shared clonotypes displayed generation probabilities falling below those of clonotypes present in all four donors.

Sequencing was performed with immunoSEQ multiplex PCR; in TCRdb, only in-frame clones are kept and a portion is missing. This repertoire shows under 1 million clones, about 92% found once; its top ten account for around 24%. The CDR3 is 15 amino acids. V was trimmed by 0 bases and J by 2 bases, leaving 8 bases between them. The germline CDR1 and CDR2 sequences are LNHNV and YYDKDF (reference sequence). The chain employs TRBV15 and TRBJ1-3; D may be TRBD1 (5 bases). The sample was naive CD8+ T cells sorted from blood. This clonotype originated in a man aged 25-40 years in good health. The CDR3 loop reads CATSRDRGTGNTIYF. In DNA, the CDR3 is TGTGCCACCAGCAGAGATCGGGGGACTGGAAACACCATATATTTT.